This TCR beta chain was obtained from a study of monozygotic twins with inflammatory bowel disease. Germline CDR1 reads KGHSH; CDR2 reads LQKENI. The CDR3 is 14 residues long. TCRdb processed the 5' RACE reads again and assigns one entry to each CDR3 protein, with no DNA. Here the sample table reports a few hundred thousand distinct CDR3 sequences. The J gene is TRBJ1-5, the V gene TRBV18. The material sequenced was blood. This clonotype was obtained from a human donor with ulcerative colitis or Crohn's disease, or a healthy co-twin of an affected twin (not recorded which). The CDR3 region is CASSRQGADQPRHF.